The 27 T cell receptor beta chains given below trace back to one sample, sequenced in a study of T-cell reconstitution after alpha-beta-depleted transplantation in children (dated by TCRdb to about 2016). The protocol used for the library was PCR. Sequencer: Illumina HiSeq 2500. TCR libraries were prepared with molecular barcoding, using unique molecular identifiers to normalize TCRbeta repertoire quantification. The public reads were run again by TCRdb, first through fastp at Q25 and then through MiXCR, and only productive beta chains were kept. Every CDR3 protein is listed once, alongside the most common genes and DNA of its rows. The sample table contains some 490,000 distinct CDR3 sequences; only one count was recorded for roughly an eighth of them. About 6% of the sample goes to the ten largest clones. The sequencing here drew on PBMCs from the stem cell graft donor, taken from the stem cell graft. These receptors originate from a human donor who donated a stem cell graft to a child with combined immunodeficiency.

This clonotype appeared many times. V is TRBV12-3 or TRBV12-4 and J is TRBJ2-1, with TRBD1 matching over 9 bases. V dropped 6 bases and J dropped 3; count of bases not matched to a gene: 9. This CDR3 contains 16 residues. CDR3 bases: TGTGCCAGCAGGTACACAGGGGGCGGAAACTACAATGAGCAGTTCTTC. Protein product: CASRYTGGGNYNEQFF.

This clonotype was counted between two and nine times. V and J are TRBV12-3 or TRBV12-4 and TRBJ2-7; tentatively, D is TRBD1 (5 bases). This CDR3 is built from 14 residues. Trimming shortened V by 1 base and J by 3 bases, and 10 bases separated the two germline ends. CDR3 nucleotides: TGTGCCAGCAGTTTAGTCGACAGCTACTACGAGCAGTACTTC. Translating gives CASSLVDSYYEQYF.

This clonotype was seen a handful of times. The V and J genes are TRBV6-2 or TRBV6-3 and TRBJ2-7, with a tentative D call TRBD1 (6 bases). The V end lost 2 bases, the J end lost 0 bases, and 14 bases lay between the germline ends. CDR3 length equals 16 residues. Germline CDR1 reads MNHEY; CDR2 reads SVGEGT. CDR3 in DNA: TGTGCCAGCAGTTACGCACCGGGACAAAACTCCTACGAGCAGTACTTC. Amino acids: CASSYAPGQNSYEQYF.

The V gene is TRBV7-9, the J gene TRBJ2-7; a weak D match, TRBD2 (5 bases). Per the germline V gene, CDR1 is SEHNR and CDR2 is FQNEAQ (reference sequence). With 8 bases removed from V and 4 bases from J, the gap between germline ends came to 27 bases. This CDR3 spans 17 amino acids. This CDR3 reads CASLIAPIEGLGYEQYF. CDR3 nucleotides: TGTGCCAGCCTCATCGCCCCGATAGAGGGCTTAGGGTACGAGCAGTACTTC.

This clonotype was recorded many times. CDR3 sequence: CASSESTLHGNEQFF. The CDR3 DNA reads TGCGCCAGCAGTGAGTCGACTCTACATGGCAATGAGCAGTTCTTC. This chain links TRBV10-2 with TRBJ2-1; D gene uncertain. The CDR3 contains 15 residues. Germline loops: CDR1 WSHSY, CDR2 SAAADI. V lost 0 bases and J lost 6, with 12 bases in between.

At least ten counts were recorded for this clonotype. The J gene is TRBJ2-7, the V gene TRBV7-2; 7 bases fit TRBD1. V lost 3 bases to trimming and J lost 0 bases; unmatched junction nucleotides: 5. The CDR3 covers 15 residues. The germline CDR1 and CDR2 sequences are SGHTA and FQGNSA. The CDR3 DNA follows: TGTGCCAGCAGCTTTACAGGGGCCCACTCCTACGAGCAGTACTTC. Protein product: CASSFTGAHSYEQYF.

The chain combines TRBV20-1 with TRBJ1-1; no reliable D call. The CDR3 runs to 10 residues. Trimming stripped 3 bases from V and 7 bases from J, with 6 bases between. Germline V gene sequence: CDR1 DFQATT, CDR2 SNEGSKA (reference sequence). CDR3 region: CSASKGEAFF. Here the CDR3 DNA reads TGCAGTGCTAGTAAGGGTGAAGCTTTCTTT.

This clonotype was picked up many times. The CDR3 DNA reads TGTGCCAGCTCACCACCGGATGGCAGGGAGCCTTCGGGCGAGCAGTACTTC. Its protein product is CASSPPDGREPSGEQYF. V usage is TRBV18 and J usage is TRBJ2-7; D may correspond to TRBD1 or TRBD2 (5 bases each). The length of the CDR3 is 17 residues. Germline CDR1 KGHSH, CDR2 LQKENI. V gave up 0 bases and J gave up 6 bases, with 21 bases separating them.

This chain links TRBV9 with TRBJ2-3; a possible D gene is TRBD2 (5 bases). Trimming cost V 0 bases and J 10 bases, with 12 bases left between them. The germline CDR1 and CDR2 sequences are SGDLS and YYNGEE. This CDR3 is built from 13 residues. The CDR3 DNA is TGTGCCAGCAGCGTAGCTACGAGTAGCGCGCAGTATTTT. This gives the protein CASSVATSSAQYF.

V and J are TRBV5-1 and TRBJ1-4, with TRBD1 matching 7 bases. Germline V gives CDR1 SGHRS, CDR2 YFSETQ. The CDR3 extends over 15 amino acids. J was trimmed by 1 base and V by 5 bases; bases with no gene match: 5. The CDR3 DNA reads TGCGCCAGCAGAGCCAGACAGGGAACTAATGAAAAACTGTTTTTT. Translation: CASRARQGTNEKLFF.

This clonotype has at least ten counts. The J gene is TRBJ2-7, the V gene TRBV9; D unresolved. The ends were cut back, 0 bases at V and 2 bases at J, with 9 bases in the middle. Germline V CDR1 and CDR2: SGDLS, YYNGEE. CDR3 length: 14 amino acids. CDR3 nucleotides: TGTGCCAGCAGCGTAGCTAGTGCCCCCTACGAGCAGTACTTC. Protein: CASSVASAPYEQYF. Complete variable domain (other parts from reference TRBV9 and TRBJ2-7): DSGVTQTPKHLITATGQRVTLRCSPRSGDLSVYWYQQSLDQGLQFLIQYYNGEERAKGNILERFSAQQFPDLHSELNLSSLELGDSALYFCASSVASAPYEQYFGPGTRLTVT.

This clonotype has a count of ten or more. The CDR3 loop is CASSLVMGQTHSPLHF. For the CDR3, the DNA is TGTGCCAGCAGCTTAGTAATGGGTCAGACCCATTCACCCCTCCACTTT. V is TRBV7-2 and J is TRBJ1-6; no definite D call. CDR1 is SGHTA and CDR2 is FQGNSA in the germline V gene. This CDR3 contains 16 residues. The ends were cut back, 1 base at V and 8 bases at J, with 15 bases in the middle.

The chain carries TRBV12-3 or TRBV12-4 and TRBJ1-6; D gene ambiguous. V lost 5 bases, J lost 11 bases, and 1 base lay in between. This CDR3 is built from 9 residues. The DNA of the CDR3 is TGTGCCAGCAGTCCACCCCTCCACTTT. It yields the protein CASSPPLHF.

This chain joins TRBV20-1 and TRBJ1-5; D unclear. V was pared by 3 bases and J by 5 bases, with 14 bases between. From germline, CDR1 is DFQATT and CDR2 SNEGSKA (reference sequence). This CDR3 is 14 amino acids long. The CDR3 sequence is CSASVGSGYQPQHF. The CDR3, as DNA: TGCAGTGCTAGCGTAGGGAGTGGGTATCAGCCCCAGCATTTT.

This clonotype came up many times. The chain recombines TRBV27 with TRBJ2-7, with D maybe TRBD1 (7 bases). CDR1 and CDR2 from the germline V gene are MNHEY and SMNVEV (reference sequence). The CDR3 contains 14 residues. V was clipped by 10 bases and J by 2 bases, with 18 bases between them. In DNA form, the CDR3 reads TGTGCCACACAGGGGTGGAGGGGGACCTACGAGCAGTACTTC. It translates to CATQGWRGTYEQYF.

This clonotype was seen a handful of times. J is TRBJ1-1 and V is TRBV27; 7 bases align to TRBD1. Per the germline V gene, CDR1 is MNHEY and CDR2 is SMNVEV (reference sequence). This CDR3 is built from 12 residues. The V and J ends lost 6 bases and 4 bases, in that order; junction bases with no gene match: 2. The CDR3: CASRQGPTEAFF. The CDR3 bases are TGTGCCAGCAGACAGGGGCCCACTGAAGCTTTCTTT.

The table lists this clonotype with many counts. The chain employs TRBV5-1 and TRBJ1-2, with TRBD1 as a possible D gene (5 bases). CDR1 and CDR2 (germline): SGHRS, YFSETQ. V dropped 1 base and J dropped 4 bases, with 8 bases sitting between them. This CDR3 comprises 13 residues. CDR3 residues: CASSLRGPYGYTF. The DNA of the CDR3 is TGCGCCAGCAGCTTGAGGGGTCCCTATGGCTACACCTTC.

The table lists this clonotype with a few counts. The chain carries TRBV11-1 and TRBJ2-1, with TRBD2 identical over 13 bases. The CDR3 loop spans 18 amino acids. Germline CDR1 and CDR2: SGHAT and FQDESV (reference sequence). J was trimmed by 4 bases and V by 5 bases; bases with no gene match: 11. The DNA of the CDR3 is TGTGCCAGCAGCGCAGAGGGGGGACTAGCGGGGATATACAATGAGCAGTTCTTC. Translated, it gives CASSAEGGLAGIYNEQFF.

Here the CDR3 DNA reads TGTGCCAGCAGCTTAGATCCTAAGACTAGCGGGGGATTTTACAATGAGCAGTTCTTC. Encoded protein: CASSLDPKTSGGFYNEQFF. J is TRBJ2-1 and V is TRBV11-2, with 12 bases lining up with TRBD2. From germline, CDR1 is SGHAT and CDR2 FQNNGV. V dropped 0 bases and J dropped 4; count of bases not matched to a gene: 10. The CDR3 runs to 19 residues.

This clonotype was counted between two and nine times. The rearrangement uses TRBV24-1 and TRBJ1-4; 9 nucleotides line up with TRBD1. Germline V gene data show CDR1 as KGHDR and CDR2 as SFDVKD. The CDR3 extends over 15 amino acids. V was clipped by 3 bases and J by 8 bases; unmatched bases: 6. The CDR3 loop reads CATSDGQGFGEKLFF. The CDR3 DNA follows: TGTGCCACCAGTGATGGACAGGGGTTCGGCGAAAAACTGTTTTTT.

The V gene is TRBV7-2, the J gene TRBJ2-7; no reliable D call. The CDR3 extends over 13 amino acids. Per germline, CDR1 SGHTA and CDR2 FQGNSA. V lost 4 bases to trimming and J lost 6 bases, with 13 bases between them. DNA of the CDR3: TGTGCCAGCAGCTCCTCAGTGGTTCTCGAGCAGTACTTC. It translates to CASSSSVVLEQYF. Full variable domain (outside the CDR3, taken from reference TRBV7-2 and TRBJ2-7): GAGVSQSPSNKVTEKGKDVELRCDPISGHTALYWYRQSLGQGLEFLIYFQGNSAPDKSGLPSDRFSAERTGGSVSTLTIQRTQQEDSAVYLCASSSSVVLEQYFGPGTRLTVT.

This clonotype was seen many times. The V and J genes are TRBV5-1 and TRBJ1-2; possibly TRBD1 for D (6 bases). The CDR3 covers 15 residues. With 2 bases removed from V and 3 bases from J, the gap between germline ends came to 14 bases. Germline CDR1 reads SGHRS; CDR2 reads YFSETQ. The CDR3 bases are TGCGCCAGCAGCTTTTTATCAGGGGCCGACTATGGCTACACCTTC. Protein product: CASSFLSGADYGYTF.

The table lists this clonotype with a few counts. The chain has TRBV7-2 and TRBJ2-1, with D uncertain. CDR1 and CDR2 (germline): SGHTA, FQGNSA. The CDR3 covers 13 residues. V was trimmed by 5 bases and J by 15 bases, leaving 20 bases between them. The CDR3 protein is CASSPNLARSPFF. CDR3 coding DNA: TGTGCCAGCAGCCCCAACTTAGCTCGGTCTCCGTTCTTC.

This clonotype was observed at least ten times. The chain combines TRBV12-3 or TRBV12-4 with TRBJ2-3; 11 nucleotides agree with TRBD1. This CDR3 is built from 16 residues. The V gene end was trimmed by 3 bases and the J gene end by 6 bases; junction bases not matched to a gene: 8. CDR3 in DNA: TGTGCCAGCAGTTTTGCCCGGGACAGGGGGACGGATACGCAGTATTTT. Protein sequence: CASSFARDRGTDTQYF.

There are many counts of this clonotype. The rearrangement uses TRBV10-3 and TRBJ2-7; D is undetermined. The CDR3 covers 13 residues. V was clipped by 10 bases and J by 5 bases, with 18 bases between them. CDR1 and CDR2 (germline): ENHRY, SYGVKD. The chain's CDR3 is CATLDPAGDEQYF. The CDR3 DNA follows: TGTGCCACTCTGGACCCAGCTGGGGACGAGCAGTACTTC.

This clonotype has only a few counts. The chain links TRBV7-2 to TRBJ2-3; 10 bases map to TRBD2. The trim removed 1 base at V and 7 bases at J, leaving 5 bases unmatched. CDR3 length: 15 amino acids. Germline V CDR1 and CDR2: SGHTA, FQGNSA. This CDR3 is CASSLGLAGDYTQYF. As DNA, the CDR3 is TGTGCCAGCAGCTTAGGGCTAGCGGGGGACTATACGCAGTATTTT.

This clonotype came up many times. This sequence joins TRBV12-3 or TRBV12-4 and TRBJ2-7, with D possibly TRBD1 on 6 matching bases. The V and J ends lost 5 bases and 6 bases respectively, with 14 bases between them. The CDR3 is 13 amino acids. This chain's CDR3 is CASSDRRGGEQYF. The CDR3, as DNA: TGTGCCAGCAGTGACCGGAGAGGGGGCGAGCAGTACTTC.